The source of this T cell receptor (beta chain) is a study of blood T cell repertoires in COVID-19. Germline V CDR1 and CDR2: SGHVS, FNYEAQ. The CDR3 totals 20 residues. Trimming at V came to 4 bases and at J to 3 bases, leaving 19 bases not matched to a gene. The authors' processing: From reference gene primer amplification, estimates of nucleated cell counts were derived. This table comes from immunoSEQ multiplex PCR, and its TCRdb copy is limited to in-frame clones, with some not included. The DNA gave D and trimming, while V, J and clone size come from that table. The sample yields some 120,000 clones, about 82% seen once.

This sequence joins TRBV7-6 and TRBJ2-1; 9 bases map to TRBD2. Sequenced input: peripheral blood. The clonotype comes from a human donor in a cohort sampled during active COVID-19. The CDR3 loop is CASSSQLPVDLAGFYNEQFF. For the CDR3, the DNA is TGTGCCAGCAGCTCACAACTCCCCGTCGACCTAGCGGGATTCTACAATGAGCAGTTCTTC. Full variable domain (rest looked up from reference TRBV7-6 and TRBJ2-1): GAGVSQSPRYKVTKRGQDVALRCDPISGHVSLYWYRQALGQGPEFLTYFNYEAQQDKSGLPNDRFSAERPEGSISTLTIQRTEQRDSAMYRCASSSQLPVDLAGFYNEQFFGPGTRLTVL.